This entry features one T cell receptor (beta chain) sequence. TCR sequencing used cDNA made by reverse transcription of extracted RNA. Clones were sequenced by immunoSEQ multiplex PCR, and TCRdb holds only the in-frame ones, with some missing. The sample holds about 120,000 clones, 58% seen once. The record originates from a study of CD8+ T cells in alopecia areata. Treatment described: oral pan-JAK inhibitor, 5-10 mg twice daily. The CDR3 extends over 14 amino acids. Germline-derived CDR1 and CDR2 are GTSNPN and SVGIG (reference sequence). The V end lost 1 base, the J end lost 3 bases, and 12 bases lay between the germline ends.

This rearrangement joins TRBV30 to TRBJ1-2, with unresolved D. The material sequenced was CD8+ T cells sorted from blood, taken at week 4, from a patient treated with tofacitinib. The clonotype comes from a human donor with alopecia areata. The DNA of the CDR3 is TGTGCCTGGAGTGAAGGGCAGTACTACTATGGCTACACCTTC. The encoded protein is CAWSEGQYYYGYTF.